Listed here are 26 T cell receptor beta chains from one sample, sequenced in a study of cytomegalovirus exposure and HLA in healthy donors listed by TCRdb under 2017. Library creation used the immunoSEQ multiplex PCR assay. For the multiplex PCR, a mixture combining 60 forward primers for TCR Vbeta segments and 13 reverse primers for TCR Jbeta segments was used. TCRdb holds this immuneACCESS table with in-frame rearrangements only. Some clones are missing; in checked studies, unresolved V genes explain under half, and the rest has no known cause. This sample is represented by around 160,000 clones; 80% to 90% of them were singletons. The ten most abundant clones make up approximately 8.5% of the sample. Sequencing was carried out using PBMCs. Receptors originate from a man aged 18 to 29 in good health and CMV-seropositive.

The chain uses TRBV11-2 and TRBJ2-4, with no clear D. The CDR3 runs to 13 residues. Germline V gene lookup returns CDR1 SGHAT and CDR2 FQNNGV. The V end lost 5 bases, the J end lost 3 bases, and 8 bases lay between the germline ends. CDR3 in DNA: TGTGCCAGCAGCGCATACATCAAAAACATTCAGTACTTC. Translated, it gives CASSAYIKNIQYF.

V usage is TRBV9 and J usage is TRBJ2-3, with 9 bases lining up with TRBD2. CDR1 and CDR2 from the germline V gene are SGDLS and YYNGEE. The CDR3 runs 18 residues. V lost 3 bases, J lost 2 bases, and 13 bases stayed unmatched. CDR3 loop: CASSEAGGPRSPTDTQYF. The CDR3 coding sequence is TGTGCCAGCAGCGAGGCGGGGGGGCCGAGGTCTCCCACAGATACGCAGTATTTT.

The count of this clone is one. The rearrangement uses TRBV2 and TRBJ2-1, with 9 nucleotides matching TRBD2. With 1 base clipped from V and 5 bases from J, the junction kept 6 bases outside the gene matches. This CDR3 is 16 amino acids long. Germline-derived CDR1 and CDR2 are SNHLY and FYNNEI. This CDR3 is CASSEGGVAGDNEQFF. CDR3 nucleotide sequence: TGTGCCAGCAGTGAAGGTGGAGTAGCGGGGGACAATGAGCAGTTCTTC.

V and J are TRBV18 and TRBJ1-6; TRBD1 aligns across 7 bases. Germline V lookup: CDR1 KGHSH, CDR2 LQKENI. The J segment lost 10 bases and the V segment lost 2 bases, leaving 5 bases of the junction unmatched. The CDR3 extends over 14 amino acids. The CDR3, as DNA: TGTGCCAGCTCACCATCAGGGGGTAGATCACCCCTCCACTTT. This sequence encodes CASSPSGGRSPLHF.

This clone was detected a few times. The gene calls are TRBV5-6 and TRBJ1-2; D remains ambiguous. The CDR3 spans 13 residues. V gave up 0 bases and J gave up 5 bases, with 8 bases separating them. Germline-derived CDR1 and CDR2 are SGHDT and YYEEEE. The CDR3: CASSLEGVYGYTF. The CDR3 DNA sequence: TGTGCCAGCAGCTTGGAGGGAGTTTATGGCTACACCTTC.

The chain recombines TRBV19 with TRBJ2-7, with 7 bases lining up with TRBD1. The CDR3 runs to 14 residues. Germline CDR1 and CDR2: LNHDA and SQIVND (reference sequence). The V segment lost 6 bases and the J segment 2 bases; nucleotides outside the gene matches: 7. This chain's CDR3 is CASSWTGMTYEQYF. The CDR3 DNA is TGTGCCAGTAGCTGGACAGGCATGACCTACGAGCAGTACTTC.

The V gene is TRBV5-4, the J gene TRBJ2-1; 7 bases match TRBD2. Trimming cost V 4 bases and J 10 bases; bases outside gene matches: 8. CDR1 SGHNT and CDR2 YYREEE come from the germline V gene (reference sequence). CDR3 length: 13 amino acids. In nucleotides, the CDR3 is TGTGCCAGCAGCGACAAGCGGGGAAAGGAGCAGTTCTTC. This sequence encodes CASSDKRGKEQFF.

This clone showed up just a few times. The chain employs TRBV5-1 and TRBJ1-2, with D perhaps TRBD1 (5 bases). The CDR3 is made up of 13 amino acids. V gave up 0 bases and J gave up 8 bases, with 11 bases separating them. The germline V gene has CDR1 SGHRS and CDR2 YFSETQ. The CDR3 nucleotides are TGCGCCAGCAGCTTGGCGGGGGAGAGAGGCTACACCTTC. Its translation: CASSLAGERGYTF.

This clone was seen only a few times. Here the CDR3 DNA reads TGTGCCAGCAGCTTCCCAGCGGGGGGGGGCAATGAGCAGTTCTTC. Its protein is CASSFPAGGGNEQFF. J is TRBJ2-1 and V is TRBV5-4, with TRBD2 identical over 10 bases. The CDR3 runs to 15 residues. CDR1 and CDR2 from the germline V gene are SGHNT and YYREEE (reference sequence). V lost 2 bases to trimming and J lost 6 bases; unmatched junction nucleotides: 5.

This clone is a singleton in its sample. The chain couples TRBV7-2 to TRBJ2-1; 14 bases match TRBD2. The V and J ends lost 5 bases and 4 bases, in that order; junction bases with no gene match: 7. This CDR3 has 17 residues. The germline V gene has CDR1 SGHTA and CDR2 FQGNSA. CDR3 nucleotide sequence: TGTGCCAGCAGCAGGGGACTAGCGGGGGCGTGGTACAATGAGCAGTTCTTC. Translating it yields CASSRGLAGAWYNEQFF.

This clone was seen a handful of times. The rearrangement uses TRBV6-1 and TRBJ1-1; D is perhaps TRBD1 (6 bases). Per germline, CDR1 MNHNS and CDR2 SASEGT. The CDR3 length is 15 residues. Trimming removed 3 bases at V and 1 base at J, with 12 bases between. In nucleotides, the CDR3 is TGTGCCAGCAGTGACCCAGGGGCGGCGAACACTGAAGCTTTCTTT. This translates into CASSDPGAANTEAFF.

V and J are TRBV19 and TRBJ2-1; 9 nucleotides line up with TRBD1. V trimming: 6 bases; J trimming: 5 bases; junction bases outside the gene matches: 8. Looked up from germline, CDR1 is LNHDA and CDR2 is SQIVND (reference sequence). There are 15 residues in the CDR3. Written as DNA, the CDR3 is TGTGCCAGTAGAGTCTTCGGACAGGGGAACAATGAGCAGTTCTTC. As protein: CASRVFGQGNNEQFF.

As concerns this clone: Other DNA sequences in this sample translate to the same CDR3. The chain has TRBV2 and TRBJ1-1, with 11 positions matching TRBD1. V trimming: 6 bases; J trimming: 10 bases; junction bases outside the gene matches: 13. The CDR3 is 15 amino acids. Per germline, CDR1 SNHLY and CDR2 FYNNEI. CDR3 in DNA: TGTGCCAGCAGAGCTGTTGGGACAGGGGGTTCGGGAGCTTTCTTT. Translating it yields CASRAVGTGGSGAFF.

The rearrangement uses TRBV7-2 and TRBJ2-5, with TRBD2 matching 10 bases. The ends lost 4 bases at V and 1 base at J; junction bases unmatched: 6. CDR1 is SGHTA, CDR2 FQGNSA, per germline. The length of the CDR3 is 16 residues. CDR3: CASSSGVAGGQETQYF. The CDR3 coding sequence is TGTGCCAGCAGCTCGGGGGTAGCGGGGGGCCAAGAGACCCAGTACTTC. The whole variable domain, remainder taken from reference TRBV7-2 and TRBJ2-5, is GAGVSQSPSNKVTEKGKDVELRCDPISGHTALYWYRQSLGQGLEFLIYFQGNSAPDKSGLPSDRFSAERTGGSVSTLTIQRTQQEDSAVYLCASSSGVAGGQETQYFGPGTRLLVL.

The genes are TRBV9 and TRBJ1-1; 8 bases fit TRBD1. The germline V gene has CDR1 SGDLS and CDR2 YYNGEE. Germline trimming cut 6 bases from V and 3 bases from J; bases unmatched to any gene: 7. This CDR3 comprises 14 residues. The CDR3 reads CASTVGQGHTEAFF. In DNA, the CDR3 is TGTGCCAGCACCGTTGGACAGGGCCACACTGAAGCTTTCTTT.

V and J are TRBV7-2 and TRBJ1-1, with 7 positions matching TRBD1. The germline V gene encodes CDR1 SGHTA and CDR2 FQGNSA. The CDR3 consists of 12 residues. J gave up 9 bases and V 8 bases, and 9 bases lay outside the gene matches. The CDR3 sequence is CASEKGQRKAFF. The CDR3 DNA sequence: TGTGCCAGCGAGAAGGGACAGAGAAAAGCTTTCTTT.

This rearrangement joins TRBV5-1 to TRBJ1-5; perhaps TRBD1 as D (6 bases). Germline CDR1 SGHRS, CDR2 YFSETQ. The CDR3 sequence is 14 residues long. V was shortened by 2 bases and J by 4 bases, with 10 bases between the two germline ends. In DNA form, the CDR3 reads TGCGCCAGCAGCTTAGGGACACCTAATCAGCCCCAGCATTTT. It is translated as CASSLGTPNQPQHF.

The rearrangement uses TRBV14 and TRBJ1-1, with 8 bases that match TRBD1. This CDR3 has 14 amino acids. Germline trimming cut 6 bases from V and 1 base from J; bases unmatched to any gene: 4. Looked up from germline, CDR1 is SGHDN and CDR2 is FVKESK. The CDR3 protein is CASSGQGANTEAFF. CDR3 sequence (DNA): TGTGCCAGCAGTGGACAGGGTGCGAACACTGAAGCTTTCTTT. Together with reference TRBV14 and TRBJ1-1, the CDR3 gives the full variable domain: EAGVTQFPSHSVIEKGQTVTLRCDPISGHDNLYWYRRVMGKEIKFLLHFVKESKQDESGMPNNRFLAERTGGTYSTLKVQPAELEDSGVYFCASSGQGANTEAFFGQGTRLTVV.

The V gene is TRBV4-3, the J gene TRBJ2-5; no reliable D call. Per germline, CDR1 LGHNA and CDR2 YSLEER. V was clipped by 3 bases and J by 5 bases, with 16 bases between them. The CDR3 spans 15 residues. CDR3 loop: CASSQESVNGETQYF. CDR3 coding DNA: TGCGCCAGCAGCCAGGAGTCGGTGAACGGGGAGACCCAGTACTTC.

The chain joins TRBV28 to TRBJ1-1; D not resolved. Per germline, CDR1 MDHEN and CDR2 SYDVKM. The CDR3 is 13 amino acids. Trimming took off 7 bases at V and 11 bases at J, with 20 bases between the two ends. CDR3 sequence reads: CASTLCLCKPAFF. The CDR3 nucleotides read TGTGCCAGCACCCTATGTCTCTGCAAGCCGGCTTTCTTT.

The genes are TRBV30 and TRBJ2-7; D perhaps matches TRBD1 (6 bases). Trimming left V 5 bases short and J 4 bases short, with 18 bases between. This CDR3 has 14 residues. Germline CDR1 reads GTSNPN; CDR2 reads SVGIG (reference sequence). In DNA, the CDR3 is TGTGCCTGGGATCGGACAGCGAGTGATTACGAGCAGTACTTC. Protein: CAWDRTASDYEQYF.

This clone came up once. The chain combines TRBV21-1 with TRBJ2-7; TRBD2, the D gene given by the table, was not confirmed from the DNA. TRBV21-1 is noted as a pseudogene. The CDR3 runs 15 residues. In DNA, the CDR3 is TGTGCCAGCAGCAAAGGCCGCGTTTCACCCTACGAGCAGTACTTC. Amino acids: CASSKGRVSPYEQYF.

The chain couples TRBV5-6 to TRBJ1-3; D is ambiguous. The CDR3 totals 14 residues. In germline, CDR1 is SGHDT, CDR2 YYEEEE. V lost 4 bases and J lost 0, with 8 bases in between. The CDR3 DNA reads as TGTGCCAGCAGCACGGGGAACTCTGGAAACACCATATATTTT. Encoded protein: CASSTGNSGNTIYF.

The chain employs TRBV18 and TRBJ2-2; D remains ambiguous. Germline V CDR1 and CDR2: KGHSH, LQKENI. The CDR3 consists of 13 residues. V was pared by 3 bases and J by 2 bases, with 4 bases between. CDR3 amino acids: CASSPSNTGELFF. CDR3 nucleotide sequence: TGTGCCAGCTCACCCTCCAACACCGGGGAGCTGTTTTTT. The variable domain in full, completed from reference TRBV18 and TRBJ2-2, reads NAGVMQNPRHLVRRRGQEARLRCSPMKGHSHVYWYRQLPEEGLKFMVYLQKENIIDESGMPKERFSAEFPKEGPSILRIQQVVRGDSAAYFCASSPSNTGELFFGEGSRLTVL.

The J gene is TRBJ1-5, the V gene TRBV7-8; no clear D. V lost 0 bases and J 3 bases, leaving 12 bases between the germline ends. The CDR3 covers 16 residues. Germline CDR1 and CDR2: SGHVS and FQNEAQ. The CDR3 nucleotides read TGTGCCAGCAGCTTAGCCCGGGTTGGCTACAATCAGCCCCAGCATTTT. This encodes CASSLARVGYNQPQHF.

The genes are TRBV2 and TRBJ1-1; D is unresolved. CDR1 is SNHLY and CDR2 is FYNNEI in the germline V gene. The CDR3 totals 13 residues. Trimming pared 8 bases from V and 2 bases from J, leaving 12 bases between. In DNA, the CDR3 is TGTGCCAGCTTTGCCAGTTCTAACACTGAAGCTTTCTTT. It is translated as CASFASSNTEAFF.